The clone carrying this T cell receptor beta chain has at least ten counts. The sample is drawn from a study of neurological immune-mediated disorders. The CDR3 covers 18 residues. Trimming stripped 0 bases from V and 0 bases from J, with 17 bases between. The V gene's germline CDR1 is SEHNR and CDR2 FQNEAQ (reference sequence). TCRdb re-derived calls from the 5' RACE reads in MiXCR, one entry per CDR3 protein. The sample lists about 40,000 distinct CDR3 sequences, around 15% seen once, with 3.5% to 4.5% in the top ten. The sample comprised CD4+ T cells from blood. The sequence derives from a woman in her fifties or sixties with HTLV-1-associated myelopathy (HAM/TSP). V usage is TRBV7-9 and J usage is TRBJ1-1; no firm D call. The DNA for the CDR3 is TGTGCCAGCAGCTTAGCCGGGCCAGCTCATAAATTGAACACTGAAGCTTTCTTT. It is translated as CASSLAGPAHKLNTEAFF.